A single T cell receptor (beta chain) is shown here with its context. Its specificity is unknown. Germline V gene data show CDR1 as MNHEY and CDR2 as SVGAGI. The V and J ends lost 4 bases and 7 bases, in that order; junction bases with no gene match: 13. The CDR3 spans 16 residues. The sample belongs to a study of cytomegalovirus exposure and HLA in healthy donors. Study results and limitations: The listing of 160 or so TCR beta chains classed them as cytomegalovirus-associated.

It was with 60 Vbeta and 13 Jbeta primers that the PCR ran. The repertoire was sequenced with immunoSEQ multiplex PCR; TCRdb's copy has only in-frame clones and lacks some. The data contain some 130,000 clones, about 80% of them singletons. Input material: PBMCs. This chain joins TRBV6-5 and TRBJ1-2; 9 bases agree with TRBD1. The sequence came from a young man in good health. For the CDR3, the DNA is TGTGCCAGCAGTTTCCACCCGGACAGGGGAATTGGTGGCTACACCTTC. Translation: CASSFHPDRGIGGYTF.